What follows are 4 T cell receptor beta chains derived from one specimen sequenced in a study of tumor-infiltrating lymphocytes in primary liver carcinoma. Blood RNA originated from unsorted whole blood, with germline DNA additionally extracted. TCR beta cDNA was reverse-transcribed from about 550 ng of total RNA. The reaction used a constant-region primer and ProtoScript II reverse transcriptase. Researchers made the TCR beta libraries by running three nested multiplex PCR rounds with slightly modified ARM-PCR. Use of TRBV1-TRBV30 forward primers with a C-beta reverse primer characterized the first two PCR rounds, which lasted 10 cycles each. Using its own MiXCR run on the multiplex PCR reads, TCRdb lists one record per CDR3 protein. In the table there are about 310,000 distinct CDR3 sequences, about 62% of which are singletons. Specimen: peripheral blood. The origin of the receptors is a man aged 40-49 years with primary liver carcinoma and hepatitis B virus infection.

This clonotype was observed a single time. V usage is TRBV5-4 and J usage is TRBJ2-7; D is perhaps TRBD1 (5 bases). Trimming shortened V by 4 bases and J by 0 bases, and 20 bases separated the two germline ends. CDR1 SGHNT and CDR2 YYREEE come from the germline V gene (reference sequence). The CDR3 extends over 17 amino acids. The CDR3 reads CASSPTKTGSLSYEQYF. In nucleotides, the CDR3 is TGTGCCAGCAGCCCGACGAAAACAGGATCACTCTCCTACGAGCAGTACTTC.

Comment on this clonotype: Its ends do not fully match the called genes, so a read error is possible. This sequence joins TRBV7-9 and TRBJ2-3; the match to TRBD2 covers 9 bases. This CDR3 is built from 15 residues. From germline, CDR1 is SEHNR and CDR2 FQNEAQ (reference sequence). In nucleotides, the CDR3 is TGTGCCAGCAGCAAAGCGGGAGGTAGCATAGATACGCAGTATTTT. The encoded protein is CASSKAGGSIDTQYF.

This clonotype has at least ten counts. The chain joins TRBV4-2 to TRBJ1-6; no reliable D call. Looked up from germline, CDR1 is LGHNA and CDR2 is YNFKEQ. Trimming pared 0 bases from V and 10 bases from J, leaving 13 bases between. The CDR3 covers 15 residues. CDR3 residues: CASSQDSPVWSPLHF. The CDR3 nucleotides read TGTGCCAGCAGCCAAGATTCCCCAGTATGGTCACCCCTCCACTTT.

Concerning this clonotype: A much larger clone is a single base away; this may be a read error. The chain combines TRBV7-8 with TRBJ2-1; 11 bases line up with TRBD2. The CDR3 length is 14 residues. V shed 6 bases and J 9 bases; nucleotides not matched to a gene: 7. Germline CDR1 is SGHVS and CDR2 is FQNEAQ. In nucleotides, the CDR3 is TGTGCCAGCAGGTATAGCGGGAGGGACGGTGAGCAGTTCTTC. Its protein is CASRYSGRDGEQFF.